Shown below are 24 T cell receptor beta chains from a single sample sequenced in a study of CDR3 diversity in severe acne (dated by TCRdb to the late 2010s). Receptors were amplified or captured by PCR. The sequencer was an Illumina HiSeq 2000. TCRdb passed the public sequencing reads through fastp at Q25 and MiXCR, retaining productive beta sequences. CDR3 protein sequences are deduplicated, and each keeps its most common genes and DNA. The sample includes about 85,000 distinct CDR3 sequences, with roughly half observed a single time. Together, the top ten hold over 9% of the sample. Sequencing used blood. Receptor source: a male donor in good health, serving as a control.

This clonotype has more than one count but fewer than ten. The rearrangement links TRBV20-1 to TRBJ2-7; 13 bases fit TRBD2. The CDR3 extends over 16 amino acids. Germline V gene lookup returns CDR1 DFQATT and CDR2 SNEGSKA (reference sequence). With 4 bases clipped from V and 0 bases from J, the junction kept 6 bases outside the gene matches. DNA for the CDR3: TGCAGTGCTACAGGACTAGCGGGAGCCCTCTCCTACGAGCAGTACTTC. Amino acids: CSATGLAGALSYEQYF.

The V call is TRBV6-4, the J call TRBJ2-7, with 14 bases aligning to TRBD2. This CDR3 region has 16 residues. Germline V gives CDR1 MRHNA, CDR2 SNTAGT. J gave up 1 base and V 3 bases, and 2 bases lay outside the gene matches. The CDR3 reads CASSETSGGVSYEQYF. The CDR3 DNA follows: TGTGCCAGCAGTGAGACTAGCGGGGGGGTTTCCTACGAGCAGTACTTC.

The chain combines TRBV3-1 with TRBJ1-1; D call uncertain. This CDR3 has 11 residues. Germline assignment: CDR1 LGHDT and CDR2 YNNKEL (reference sequence). V was shortened by 7 bases and J by 6 bases, with 9 bases between the two germline ends. CDR3 protein: CASNHGAEAFF. CDR3 nucleotide sequence: TGTGCCAGCAACCACGGGGCTGAAGCTTTCTTT.

This clonotype has at least ten counts. J is TRBJ1-5 and V is TRBV5-1; D is uncertain. The V and J ends lost 1 base and 4 bases respectively, with 12 bases between them. The CDR3 is 15 residues long. Per the germline V gene, CDR1 is SGHRS and CDR2 is YFSETQ. The CDR3 is CASSLLPGKNQPQHF. CDR3 DNA: TGCGCCAGCAGCTTGTTACCAGGAAAGAATCAGCCCCAGCATTTT. Full variable domain (outside the CDR3, taken from reference TRBV5-1 and TRBJ1-5): KAGVTQTPRYLIKTRGQQVTLSCSPISGHRSVSWYQQTPGQGLQFLFEYFSETQRNKGNFPGRFSGRQFSNSRSEMNVSTLELGDSALYLCASSLLPGKNQPQHFGDGTRLSIL.

This clonotype was recorded many times. The chain uses TRBV10-1 and TRBJ2-7, with no clear D. Per germline, CDR1 WNHNN and CDR2 SYGVQD (reference sequence). Trimming pared 0 bases from V and 3 bases from J, leaving 9 bases between. This CDR3 contains 14 residues. The CDR3 DNA is TGCGCCAGCAGTGAGTCGTTGACCGACTACGAGCAGTACTTC. Protein sequence: CASSESLTDYEQYF.

The V and J genes are TRBV20-1 and TRBJ2-7, with D maybe TRBD2 (5 bases). The ends were cut back, 3 bases at V and 7 bases at J, with 13 bases in the middle. Germline CDR1 DFQATT, CDR2 SNEGSKA (reference sequence). The CDR3 sequence is 12 residues long. The CDR3 DNA reads TGCAGTGCTAGCCGAGGGAAGATAGAGCAGTACTTC. Residues: CSASRGKIEQYF.

The chain couples TRBV20-1 to TRBJ2-7, with D maybe TRBD1 (6 bases). This CDR3 has 16 amino acids. Per germline, CDR1 DFQATT and CDR2 SNEGSKA (reference sequence). Trimming removed 6 bases at V and 0 bases at J, with 21 bases between. As DNA, the CDR3 is TGCAGTGCCAGCAGGGGAGCGCAGGGGAGCTCCTACGAGCAGTACTTC. This codes for CSASRGAQGSSYEQYF.

The chain is built from TRBV25-1 and TRBJ1-5; 8 bases are shared with TRBD1. The CDR3 spans 15 residues. Germline V CDR1 and CDR2: MGHDK, SYGVNS. The trim removed 5 bases at V and 7 bases at J, leaving 10 bases unmatched. The CDR3 DNA is TGTGCCAGCAGTACCGAACAGGGGGGAGACCAGCCCCAGCATTTT. As protein: CASSTEQGGDQPQHF.

About this clonotype: Relative to the germline gene, one junction end is altered; a read error may explain this. The J gene is TRBJ2-1, the V gene TRBV10-2; D possibly corresponds to TRBD2 (7 bases). The CDR3 length is 16 residues. Per the germline V gene, CDR1 is WSHSY and CDR2 is SAAADI. CDR3 nucleotides: TGCGCCAGCAGTGATGGGGGGGCAAGGTCCCACAATAAGCAGTTCTTC. This codes for CASSDGGARSHNKQFF.

The V call is TRBV15, the J call TRBJ2-2; D gene unclear. CDR1 is LNHNV and CDR2 is YYDKDF in the germline V gene (reference sequence). The length of the CDR3 is 15 residues. The germline V and J ends were trimmed by 0 bases and 1 base, with 6 bases remaining between them. The CDR3 DNA reads TGTGCCACCAGCAGAGATATCGTGAACACCGGGGAGCTGTTTTTT. This gives the protein CATSRDIVNTGELFF.

This rearrangement joins TRBV12-3 or TRBV12-4 to TRBJ2-7; TRBD2 matches at 7 bases. V shed 0 bases and J 6 bases; nucleotides not matched to a gene: 5. The CDR3 is 14 amino acids. The CDR3 bases are TGTGCCAGCAGTTTAGCGGGAGGGCCCAGCGAGCAGTACTTC. Its protein product is CASSLAGGPSEQYF.

The DNA of the CDR3 is TGTGCCACCAGTGAGTCGGACAGGGGACCTTTCTTT. Residues: CATSESDRGPFF. The J gene is TRBJ1-1, the V gene TRBV24-1, with 9 bases that match TRBD1. V dropped 4 bases and J dropped 12; count of bases not matched to a gene: 5. The CDR3 runs to 12 residues. CDR1 is KGHDR, CDR2 SFDVKD, per germline.

This clonotype has only a few counts. The CDR3 coding sequence is TGTGCCAGCAGCAGGACAGAAAAAAAAGAAAAACTGTTTTTT. It yields the protein CASSRTEKKEKLFF. The chain carries TRBV13 and TRBJ1-4; perhaps TRBD1 as D (6 bases). Looked up from germline, CDR1 is PRHDT and CDR2 is FYEKMQ (reference sequence). The germline V and J ends were trimmed by 5 bases and 8 bases, with 15 bases remaining between them. This CDR3 spans 14 amino acids.

This clonotype was found many times. The chain combines TRBV5-6 with TRBJ1-1; D possibly corresponds to TRBD1 (5 bases). Trimming removed 3 bases at V and 5 bases at J, with 11 bases between. There are 13 residues in the CDR3. Germline CDR1 reads SGHDT; CDR2 reads YYEEEE. CDR3 DNA sequence: TGTGCCAGCAGCTGGGGAGGGGCAACTGAAGCTTTCTTT. It codes for CASSWGGATEAFF.

The V gene is TRBV24-1, the J gene TRBJ2-7; D remains unclear. Germline V lookup: CDR1 KGHDR, CDR2 SFDVKD. The V gene lost 3 bases and the J gene lost 2 bases, with 13 bases spanning the gap. The CDR3 is 15 residues long. CDR3 sequence reads: CATSDTEDPTYEQYF. CDR3 in DNA: TGTGCCACCAGTGATACAGAGGACCCGACCTACGAGCAGTACTTC.

This clonotype is medium-sized by share. V usage is TRBV2 and J usage is TRBJ1-6; D gene uncertain. The CDR3 has 13 residues. Germline assignment: CDR1 SNHLY and CDR2 FYNNEI. V dropped 3 bases and J dropped 10 bases, with 10 bases sitting between them. The CDR3 region has the DNA TGTGCCAGCAGTGATGAGTCGGGCTCACCCCTCCACTTT. Translation: CASSDESGSPLHF.

V gene TRBV10-1 combines with J gene TRBJ2-7; D not certain. Germline CDR1 WNHNN, CDR2 SYGVQD (reference sequence). CDR3 length: 11 amino acids. V gave up 0 bases and J gave up 3 bases, with 0 bases separating them. Here the CDR3 DNA reads TGCGCCAGCAGTGAGTCCTACGAGCAGTACTTC. It specifies CASSESYEQYF.

A few counts support this clonotype. The V and J genes are TRBV7-6 and TRBJ2-7; D is undetermined. The CDR3 extends over 15 amino acids. Trimming took off 1 base at V and 4 bases at J, with 14 bases between the two ends. Germline CDR1 and CDR2: SGHVS and FNYEAQ. CDR3 DNA: TGTGCCAGCAGCTTAGGCGGCGCGATAGGTTACGAGCAGTACTTC. It codes for CASSLGGAIGYEQYF. Filled out from reference TRBV7-6 and TRBJ2-7, the complete variable domain reads GAGVSQSPRYKVTKRGQDVALRCDPISGHVSLYWYRQALGQGPEFLTYFNYEAQQDKSGLPNDRFSAERPEGSISTLTIQRTEQRDSAMYRCASSLGGAIGYEQYFGPGTRLTVT.

This clonotype was detected many times. The chain is built from TRBV6-6 and TRBJ1-5, with TRBD1 matching over 9 bases. Per germline, CDR1 MNHNY and CDR2 SVGAGI (reference sequence). V shed 7 bases, J shed 6 bases, and the junction held 10 bases outside the gene matches. CDR3 length: 15 residues. CDR3 DNA sequence: TGTGCCAGCATTTCGGGACAGGGAGGTTCTCAGCCCCAGCATTTT. It is translated as CASISGQGGSQPQHF.

This clonotype was seen a single time. Just one base apart from a much larger clone, this may be a read error. The V gene is TRBV11-2, the J gene TRBJ1-3; D not resolved. Germline CDR1 SGHAT, CDR2 FQNNGV. The CDR3 runs 15 residues. Between the trimmed V and J ends, which lost 1 base and 3 bases, there was a span of 10 bases. The CDR3 DNA sequence: TGTGCCAGCAGCTTAGCTGAGGGCGTTGGAAACACCATATATTTT. It encodes CASSLAEGVGNTIYF. Full variable domain (remainder filled in from reference TRBV11-2 and TRBJ1-3): EAGVAQSPRYKIIEKRQSVAFWCNPISGHATLYWYQQILGQGPKLLIQFQNNGVVDDSQLPKDRFSAERLKGVDSTLKIQPAKLEDSAVYLCASSLAEGVGNTIYFGEGSWLTVV.

V is TRBV19 and J is TRBJ1-2, with a possible D match to TRBD1 (6 bases). The germline V gene encodes CDR1 LNHDA and CDR2 SQIVND (reference sequence). With 4 bases removed from V and 3 bases from J, the gap between germline ends came to 15 bases. The length of the CDR3 is 15 residues. The CDR3 DNA sequence: TGTGCCAGTAGTACTGACAGGACCACCTACTATGGCTACACCTTC. Translating gives CASSTDRTTYYGYTF. The variable domain in full, with the rest retrieved from reference TRBV19 and TRBJ1-2, is DGGITQSPKYLFRKEGQNVTLSCEQNLNHDAMYWYRQDPGQGLRLIYYSQIVNDFQKGDIAEGYSVSREKKESFPLTVTSAQKNPTAFYLCASSTDRTTYYGYTFGSGTRLTVV.

V gene TRBV12-3 or TRBV12-4 combines with J gene TRBJ1-5; the D is unclear. This CDR3 has 14 amino acids. V gave up 3 bases and J gave up 6 bases, with 12 bases separating them. DNA for the CDR3: TGTGCCAGCAGTTTCGACCAAGGGAGTCAGCCCCAGCATTTT. This codes for CASSFDQGSQPQHF.

This clonotype came up many times. The chain has TRBV7-9 and TRBJ2-2, with 8 positions matching TRBD1. There are 15 residues in the CDR3. Germline assignment: CDR1 SEHNR and CDR2 FQNEAQ (reference sequence). The junction had 4 bases not matched to a gene; V was cut back by 4 bases and J by 3 bases. The CDR3 nucleotides are TGTGCCAGCAGCTCGAGACAGGGGTACACCGGGGAGCTGTTTTTT. Protein: CASSSRQGYTGELFF.

V and J are TRBV7-3 and TRBJ2-7, with 10 positions matching TRBD2. The V gene end was trimmed by 0 bases and the J gene end by 1 base; junction bases not matched to a gene: 18. The CDR3 extends over 21 amino acids. Looked up from germline, CDR1 is SGHTA and CDR2 is FQGTGA. This CDR3 is CASSLTVPFTSGTSVSYEQYF. The CDR3 nucleotides read TGTGCCAGCAGCTTAACCGTCCCCTTCACTAGCGGGACTAGCGTATCCTACGAGCAGTACTTC. The complete variable domain, with remaining parts taken from reference TRBV7-3 and TRBJ2-7, reads GAGVSQTPSNKVTEKGKYVELRCDPISGHTALYWYRQSLGQGPEFLIYFQGTGAADDSGLPNDRFFAVRPEGSVSTLKIQRTERGDSAVYLCASSLTVPFTSGTSVSYEQYFGPGTRLTVT.